This is a list of T cell receptor beta chains from one sample in a study of cytomegalovirus exposure and HLA in healthy donors. Clones were sequenced by immunoSEQ multiplex PCR, and TCRdb holds only the in-frame ones, with some missing. The sample has about 130,000 clones, 76% seen once. Sequenced sample: PBMCs. The origin of the receptors is a man in his forties in good health and CMV-seronegative. Each CDR3 is given with its conserved first and last residue. Each record gives: D gene, J gene, V gene, clone size, CDR3 protein, CDR3 DNA. D genes are given only for firm matches. Clone size is stated in some rows and not others, as once, few, many or a class when expanded.

>NA|TRBJ1-1|TRBV5-8|few
CASSGWAGASSEAFF
TGTGCCAGCAGCGGGTGGGCGGGGGCGAGTTCGGAAGCTTTCTTT
>TRBD2|TRBJ2-1|TRBV4-3|NA
CASSQGAPGLVYNEQFF
TGCGCCAGCAGCCAAGGGGCTCCGGGACTAGTTTACAATGAGCAGTTCTTC
>TRBD1|TRBJ1-1|TRBV10-3|NA
CAINQGQGEAFF
TGTGCCATCAACCAAGGACAGGGTGAAGCTTTCTTT
>NA|TRBJ2-7|TRBV4-1|NA
CASSQGSTTYEQYF
TGCGCCAGCAGCCAAGGGTCTACCACCTACGAGCAGTACTTC
>NA|TRBJ2-7|TRBV27|NA
CASNSADGNYEQYF
TGTGCCAGCAATTCCGCGGACGGGAACTACGAGCAGTACTTC
>TRBD2|TRBJ2-3|TRBV5-8|NA
CASSLELAADTQYF
TGTGCCAGCAGCTTGGAGCTAGCGGCAGATACGCAGTATTTT
>NA|TRBJ1-5|TRBV4-2|NA
CASSQWVVLEEQPQHF
TGTGCCAGCAGCCAATGGGTAGTCCTTGAGGAACAGCCCCAGCATTTT
>NA|TRBJ2-7|TRBV28|NA
CASSSPRDTLGEQYF
TGTGCCAGCAGTTCCCCCCGGGACACATTGGGGGAGCAGTACTTC
>TRBD2|TRBJ2-3|TRBV27|NA
CASSLGVIAGNTDTQYF
TGTGCCAGCAGTTTGGGGGTAATAGCGGGGAACACAGATACGCAGTATTTT
>TRBD2|TRBJ2-5|TRBV4-1|NA
CASSPTGLAGAKETQYF
TGCGCCAGCAGCCCGACCGGACTAGCGGGGGCCAAAGAGACCCAGTACTTC
>NA|TRBJ1-2|TRBV7-6|NA
CASSLGGRGGYTF
TGTGCCAGCAGCTTAGGGGGCAGGGGTGGCTACACCTTC
>TRBD1|TRBJ2-7|TRBV4-1|once
CASSQITGGSDEQYF
TGCGCCAGCAGCCAAATTACAGGGGGCTCTGACGAGCAGTACTTC
>TRBD1|TRBJ1-2|TRBV4-1|NA
CASSQDRGNYGYTF
TGCGCCAGCAGCCAAGACAGGGGGAACTATGGCTACACCTTC
>TRBD1|TRBJ2-3|TRBV7-9|once
CASSATSTAGPQGDTQYF
TGTGCCAGCAGCGCAACTAGTACGGCTGGACCACAGGGGGATACGCAGTATTTT
>NA|TRBJ2-1|TRBV7-3|NA
CASSFLPGDSYNEQFF
TGTGCCAGCAGCTTCCTACCCGGGGACTCCTACAATGAGCAGTTCTTC
>TRBD1|TRBJ2-3|TRBV19|NA
CASSSTGGAGNTQYF
TGTGCCAGTAGTTCGACAGGGGGCGCGGGAAATACGCAGTATTTT
>NA|TRBJ1-2|TRBV28|few
CASSQGSHGYTF
TGTGCCAGCAGTCAGGGGAGCCATGGCTACACCTTC
>TRBD2|TRBJ2-1|TRBV9|NA
CASSVLAGVNEQFF
TGTGCCAGCAGCGTTCTAGCGGGAGTCAATGAGCAGTTCTTC